This T cell receptor (beta chain) is from a study of blood T cells in healthy people across ages (dated by TCRdb to the mid-2010s). Background for the entire study: In model experiments, roughly one uniquely barcoded TCR beta cDNA molecule per two T cells was captured by template switching. Age-related changes in TCR beta repertoire diversity were measured in the study by deep sequencing normalized with unique cDNA molecular identifiers. Donors were grouped into four age groups: young (average roughly 15 years), middle-aged (39), aged (around 60) and long-lived (less than 85). To avoid experimental bias, donors of different ages were spread randomly across the sequencing lanes. Using the same blood draw, the study looked at two additional independent replicas of 1 million unique cDNA reads for two donors, one aged 18 to 30 and the other aged 80 or older. Study-wide findings and limitations: As age increased, observed TCR beta diversity per million T cells dropped in a roughly linear way, and a significant reduction was already evident by age roughly 36. A strong correlation was found between observed TCR beta diversity and the percentage of naive T cells measured by flow cytometry. Estimates of total diversity from one million sequenced T cells were regarded as lower bounds and underestimates. The long-lived group showed more naive CD4+ T cells, fewer expanded clones and increased TCR diversity than the aged group, suggesting age selection. Bulk unsorted PBMC profiling prevented conclusive comparison of naive and antigen-experienced compartments. Donor CMV infection status was unknown, potentially confounding age-related changes in expanded clonotypes.

As to this clonotype: What antigen it recognizes has not been identified. No qualities accompany the bases; no much larger clone lies one base away.

The library was generated by 5' RACE. The sequencer listed for this sample is Illumina HiSeq 2500. The second PCR ran for roughly 7 to 12 cycles and used a J-beta primer mix along with a sample-barcoded 5' primer. Each TCR beta cDNA molecule received a unique molecular identifier from a template-switch 5' adaptor carrying 12 random nucleotides. Each sample yielded at least 2.5 million CDR3-containing paired-end reads. First-strand cDNA synthesis was performed from all RNA using the Mint cDNA synthesis kit, with priming by a TRBC-specific oligonucleotide. All cDNA was treated with uracil-DNA glycosylase and then went through a first 18-cycle PCR with the universal primers M1SS and BC2_uni_R. The paper's processing steps were these. For normalization, 1 million high-quality reads were randomly selected from each sample, with every read carrying a distinct molecular identifier. Reads sharing molecular identifiers were discarded rather than binned into consensus sequences. MiTCR, with a Q25 quality threshold and the strictest error-elimination algorithm, was used for CDR3 identification, clonotype clustering and error correction. Lower-bound total TCR beta diversity was estimated with a nonparametric unseen species model using Euler transformation. The public reads were reanalyzed by TCRdb: fastp trimming at Q25, MiXCR alignment, in-frame beta chains only. Entries that share a CDR3 protein sequence are merged under the most common genes and DNA. It is TCRdb's table, rather than the study itself, that gives the V and J calls and clone size. This sample is represented by about 1.6 million distinct CDR3 sequences; 34% of them were singletons. The ten top clones hold around 11% of the sample.

The approximately 41 donors, aged about 6 to 100 years, were systemically healthy Caucasian individuals from Russia. Roughly 11 milliliters of peripheral blood were drawn from each donor into EDTA-treated Vacutainer tubes. PBMCs were isolated by Ficoll-Paque density-gradient centrifugation, with at least 6 million obtained per sample. Trizol reagent was used to extract total RNA from the PBMCs, yielding at least 6 micrograms per sample. The percentages of naive CD45RAhigh/CD27high T cells were determined by flow cytometry on a PBMC aliquot from every donor. Taken from cysteine to phenylalanine, the CDR3 has 15 residues. Only the CDR3 part of the read is kept: 45 bases, read in frame from the first base. Trimmed from V: 0 bases; trimmed from J: 6 bases; junction bases lacking a gene match: 5. As encoded in the germline V gene (reference sequence), CDR1 is MNHEY while CDR2 is SMNVEV.

This TCR was sampled from a young woman in good health. Sequencing was performed on blood. This sequence uses TRBV27 and TRBJ2-3; 8 middle bases align to TRBD2. For the CDR3, the sequence is CASSLSSGRRDTQYF. The nucleotide sequence reads as follows: TGTGCCAGCAGTTTATCGAGCGGGAGAAGGGATACGCAGTATTTT.